Listed here is a single TCR beta chain. This sample was included in a study of blood T cell repertoires in COVID-19. Overall study: The samples span acute and convalescent COVID-19 from the United States, Italy and Spain. The cDNA or gDNA used as material had been derived from T cells, B-cell-depleted T cells, or PBMCs.

Assignments of participants to cohorts depended upon their own reported clinical history. Deletions cut 5 bases from V and 3 bases from J, with 16 bases between. Germline V CDR1 and CDR2: SGHTA, FQGNSA. The CDR3 loop spans 15 amino acids. Per the study methods: Reference gene primers were amplified, and this amplification served to estimate nucleated cell counts. Some clones are missing from TCRdb's copy, which holds only in-frame ones; the method was immunoSEQ multiplex PCR. Clonal size and the V and J genes are those of that table, whereas D and trimming came from the DNA. The sample comprises approximately 300,000 clones, 90% of which are singletons, and 4% to 5.5% rests with the top ten.

The V gene is TRBV7-2, the J gene TRBJ1-2, with D tentatively TRBD1 (5 bases). Material for sequencing was PBMCs or T cells enriched from blood (not recorded which). This TCR came from a woman between 18 and 29 years old with acute COVID-19. CDR3 sequence (DNA): TGTGCCAGCAGCGTGGGACTGACGGGCGACTATGGCTACACCTTC. This gives the protein CASSVGLTGDYGYTF.